This T cell receptor (beta chain) was retrieved from a study of hypomethylating agent response in myelodysplastic syndrome. Trimming left V 0 bases short and J 3 bases short, with 8 bases between. CDR1 and CDR2 from the germline V gene are LNHNV and YYDKDF (reference sequence). The CDR3 extends over 15 amino acids. Assay: immunoSEQ multiplex PCR; the TCRdb copy retains only in-frame clones and omits some. Of about 10,000 clones in the sample, about 83% were seen once. The V and J genes are TRBV15 and TRBJ2-2; D uncertain. The TCR sequence derives from a human donor with myelodysplastic syndrome. The starting material was bone marrow, obtained before or after starting hypomethylating agent treatment for myelodysplastic syndrome (not recorded which). In nucleotides, the CDR3 is TGTGCCACCAGCAGAGATCAAGAATACACCGGGGAGCTGTTTTTT. Its translation is CATSRDQEYTGELFF.